The 26 T cell receptor beta chains listed next were all sequenced from one sample in a study of regulatory T cells in long-lasting Graves disease. As for time point: persistent/refractory GD, antithyroid drugs over 5 years with positive TRAb. Isolated PBMC RNA provided the starting material for the TCR library. Assembly of TCR beta libraries relied on iRepertoire HTBI primers together with Arm-PCR of CDR3 regions. TCRdb itself ran the multiplex PCR reads through MiXCR, one entry per CDR3 protein. The table includes over 350,000 distinct CDR3 sequences, around 20% detected once. This sample comprised peripheral blood mononuclear cells (PBMCs), obtained when the disease was refractory, from a patient treated with antithyroid drugs. The receptors originated from a female donor with Graves disease.

This clonotype was seen ten or more times. This sequence joins TRBV20-1 and TRBJ2-7; D might be TRBD2 (6 bases). Trimming shortened V by 4 bases and J by 2 bases, and 15 bases separated the two germline ends. Germline V gene sequence: CDR1 DFQATT, CDR2 SNEGSKA (reference sequence). The CDR3 extends over 14 amino acids. In nucleotides, the CDR3 is TGCAGTGCTACTGATCGGGACTTAACCTACGAGCAGTACTTC. It yields the protein CSATDRDLTYEQYF.

This clonotype was recorded a few times. The genes are TRBV7-9 and TRBJ1-4; 8 bases agree with TRBD1. This CDR3 is built from 15 residues. Germline trimming cut 5 bases from V and 8 bases from J; bases unmatched to any gene: 10. Germline V gene data show CDR1 as SEHNR and CDR2 as FQNEAQ (reference sequence). CDR3 protein: CASSTDRERGEKLFF. CDR3 DNA: TGTGCCAGCAGCACGGACAGGGAAAGGGGCGAAAAACTGTTTTTT.

Only a few counts were recorded for this clonotype. This sequence joins TRBV19 and TRBJ2-5, with D perhaps given as TRBD1 or TRBD2 (6 bases each). With 6 bases removed from V and 5 bases from J, the gap between germline ends came to 19 bases. CDR1 is LNHDA, CDR2 SQIVND, per germline (reference sequence). This CDR3 has 15 amino acids. The CDR3 sequence is CASSSPGAGKETQYF. The CDR3 DNA sequence: TGTGCCAGTAGCTCCCCGGGGGCGGGAAAGGAGACCCAGTACTTC.

This clonotype was seen more than once but under ten times. CDR3 coding DNA: TGTGCCAGCAGTGTCCCCCCAGGTGACACCATATATTTT. Amino acids: CASSVPPGDTIYF. This chain uses TRBV25-1 with TRBJ1-3; D gene uncertain. The germline V gene has CDR1 MGHDK and CDR2 SYGVNS. The CDR3 covers 13 residues. Trimming removed 4 bases at V and 8 bases at J, with 12 bases between.

This clonotype appeared a single time. This may come from a read error, since a much larger clone is one base off. J is TRBJ2-7 and V is TRBV10-3; possible D gene TRBD1, 7 bases. This CDR3 contains 14 residues. The V gene's germline CDR1 is ENHRY and CDR2 SYGVKD. The germline V and J ends were trimmed by 6 bases and 4 bases, with 16 bases remaining between them. CDR3 nucleotide sequence: TGTGCCATCAGACAAGCAGGGGGAGGATACGAGCAGTACTTC. Amino acids: CAIRQAGGGYEQYF.

This clonotype was observed a handful of times. The rearrangement uses TRBV12-3 or TRBV12-4 and TRBJ1-2; TRBD1 matches at 9 bases. J lost 7 bases, V lost 5 bases, and 8 bases had no gene match. This CDR3 is built from 14 residues. The CDR3 nucleotides read TGTGCCAGCAGTATGGGACAGGGAAAGAGTGGCTACACCTTC. It is translated as CASSMGQGKSGYTF.

The chain combines TRBV12-3 or TRBV12-4 with TRBJ2-3, with D perhaps matching TRBD1 (5 bases). The CDR3 is 12 residues long. Trimming removed 7 bases at V and 4 bases at J, with 9 bases between. The CDR3 DNA is TGTGCCAGCACCCCCAGGGCAGATACGCAGTATTTT. It encodes CASTPRADTQYF.

This clonotype was observed at least ten times. The chain joins TRBV6-9 to TRBJ2-7, with TRBD1 matching 9 bases. Germline CDR1 and CDR2: MNHGY and SVAAGI. The CDR3 consists of 15 residues. The ends lost 3 bases at V and 3 bases at J; junction bases unmatched: 6. The CDR3 loop is CASSYAWDRVYEQYF. In DNA form, the CDR3 reads TGTGCCAGCAGTTACGCCTGGGACAGGGTCTACGAGCAGTACTTC.

The V and J genes are TRBV5-6 and TRBJ1-6, with 7 bases aligning to TRBD1. The CDR3 spans 18 residues. V shed 4 bases and J 5 bases; nucleotides not matched to a gene: 15. Germline loops: CDR1 SGHDT, CDR2 YYEEEE. Here the CDR3 DNA reads TGTGCCAGCAGCGCGATGGGATTGACAGGGACTCATAATTCACCCCTCCACTTT. Translating gives CASSAMGLTGTHNSPLHF.

CDR3 sequence reads: CAISARTIMNTEAFF. The CDR3 DNA reads as TGTGCCATCAGTGCGAGGACGATTATGAACACTGAAGCTTTCTTT. This chain connects TRBV10-3 to TRBJ1-1; D gene ambiguous. The germline CDR1 and CDR2 sequences are ENHRY and SYGVKD. Trimming took off 4 bases at V and 0 bases at J, with 12 bases between the two ends. The CDR3 length is 15 residues.

This clonotype was found a few times. The rearrangement joins TRBV7-8 to TRBJ2-7, with no clear D. Germline CDR1 SGHVS, CDR2 FQNEAQ. This CDR3 comprises 14 residues. Trimming took 6 bases from V and 4 from J, leaving 16 bases between them. DNA for the CDR3: TGTGCCAGCAGTTTGGGCCAGGCCGGGTACGAGCAGTACTTC. It is translated as CASSLGQAGYEQYF.

This clonotype was seen repeatedly, ten times or more. V usage is TRBV7-8 and J usage is TRBJ2-6; D unresolved. Trimming left V 0 bases short and J 0 bases short, with 6 bases between. The germline V gene encodes CDR1 SGHVS and CDR2 FQNEAQ. The CDR3 runs 16 residues. In nucleotides, the CDR3 is TGTGCCAGCAGCTTAGCATTCGGCTCTGGGGCCAACGTCCTGACTTTC. It yields the protein CASSLAFGSGANVLTF.

This clonotype was recorded many times. This chain connects TRBV7-2 to TRBJ1-6; D uncertain. The germline gives CDR1 SGHTA, CDR2 FQGNSA. Trimming removed 3 bases from V and 8 bases from J, with 11 bases in between. The CDR3 contains 14 residues. The chain's CDR3 is CASSFPGFDSPLHF. CDR3 DNA sequence: TGTGCCAGCAGCTTTCCGGGATTCGATTCACCCCTCCACTTT.

The genes are TRBV5-1 and TRBJ1-4; a possible D gene is TRBD1 (6 bases). Germline V gene data show CDR1 as SGHRS and CDR2 as YFSETQ. V lost 3 bases and J 8 bases, leaving 20 bases between the germline ends. The CDR3 has 16 amino acids. This chain's CDR3 is CASSSGPAGENEKLFF. The CDR3 DNA sequence: TGCGCCAGCAGCTCTGGACCCGCAGGGGAAAACGAAAAACTGTTTTTT.

This clonotype was seen many times. The chain recombines TRBV11-2 with TRBJ1-1, with TRBD1 matching 7 bases. The CDR3 runs 15 residues. The junction had 6 bases not matched to a gene; V was cut back by 5 bases and J by 0 bases. CDR1 is SGHAT and CDR2 is FQNNGV in the germline V gene. The CDR3 spells CASSVRQGLNTEAFF. As DNA, the CDR3 is TGTGCCAGCAGCGTTAGACAGGGCCTGAACACTGAAGCTTTCTTT. The whole variable domain, filled in from reference TRBV11-2 and TRBJ1-1, reads EAGVAQSPRYKIIEKRQSVAFWCNPISGHATLYWYQQILGQGPKLLIQFQNNGVVDDSQLPKDRFSAERLKGVDSTLKIQPAKLEDSAVYLCASSVRQGLNTEAFFGQGTRLTVV.

This clonotype was recorded many times. The chain employs TRBV27 and TRBJ1-2; a weak D match, TRBD1 (6 bases). With 6 bases removed from V and 4 bases from J, the gap between germline ends came to 18 bases. The CDR3 runs 15 residues. In germline, CDR1 is MNHEY, CDR2 SMNVEV (reference sequence). CDR3 coding DNA: TGTGCCAGCAGAACTTTAACAGGGTTGAGCTATGGCTACACCTTC. It yields the protein CASRTLTGLSYGYTF.

This clonotype was seen only a few times. The V call is TRBV25-1, the J call TRBJ2-2; D is perhaps TRBD2 (7 bases). V was shortened by 6 bases and J by 3 bases, with 20 bases between the two germline ends. The length of the CDR3 is 17 residues. CDR1 is MGHDK, CDR2 SYGVNS, per germline. As DNA, the CDR3 is TGTGCCAGCAGGGGTGAGGGGGGGAGGGCCGACACCGGGGAGCTGTTTTTT. Residues: CASRGEGGRADTGELFF.

There are a few counts of this clonotype. The chain is built from TRBV12-5 and TRBJ2-6; possibly TRBD1 or TRBD2 for D (5 bases each). Germline V gene lookup returns CDR1 LGHNT and CDR2 FRNRAP. V was pared by 0 bases and J by 12 bases, with 12 bases between. This CDR3 spans 14 amino acids. This CDR3 reads CASGLVPSGTVLTF. The DNA for the CDR3 is TGTGCTAGTGGTTTGGTACCATCAGGGACCGTCCTGACTTTC.

This clonotype occurred many times. V usage is TRBV6-1 and J usage is TRBJ1-2; 7 nucleotides line up with TRBD1. Unmatched junction bases numbered 4, after V lost 6 bases and J lost 0 bases. The CDR3 totals 14 residues. CDR1 is MNHNS and CDR2 is SASEGT in the germline V gene. CDR3 DNA: TGTGCCAGCAGAAGAACAGGGGCTAACTATGGCTACACCTTC. Protein sequence: CASRRTGANYGYTF.

The chain combines TRBV7-8 with TRBJ2-1; no firm D call. This CDR3 has 15 amino acids. V was pared by 2 bases and J by 0 bases, with 8 bases between. The germline V gene has CDR1 SGHVS and CDR2 FQNEAQ. DNA of the CDR3: TGTGCCAGCAGCTTACTAGAAGTCTCCTACAATGAGCAGTTCTTC. Translating it yields CASSLLEVSYNEQFF.

This clonotype turned up a few times. This chain uses TRBV24-1 with TRBJ1-2; D is unresolved. This CDR3 spans 13 amino acids. The germline V gene encodes CDR1 KGHDR and CDR2 SFDVKD. V was pared by 3 bases and J by 8 bases, with 12 bases between. CDR3 in DNA: TGTGCCACCAGTGATCGGACCGGCGGGGGCTACACCTTC. Translation: CATSDRTGGGYTF.

In its sample, this clonotype was seen many times. This chain uses TRBV28 with TRBJ2-7; TRBD1 matches 8 bases. The CDR3 is 13 residues long. Trimming removed 5 bases from V and 3 bases from J; junction bases left unmatched: 3. Germline V gene sequence: CDR1 MDHEN, CDR2 SYDVKM. The CDR3 bases are TGTGCCAGCAGTACTGACAGGGGCTACGAGCAGTACTTC. Protein product: CASSTDRGYEQYF.

This sequence joins TRBV20-1 and TRBJ2-7; 12 positions match TRBD2. The CDR3 is made up of 14 amino acids. The V gene's germline CDR1 is DFQATT and CDR2 SNEGSKA (reference sequence). The V segment lost 5 bases and the J segment 2 bases; nucleotides outside the gene matches: 4. CDR3 nucleotide sequence: TGCAGTGCTGGAAGGACTAGCGGGACCTACGAGCAGTACTTC. Its translation: CSAGRTSGTYEQYF.

There are many counts of this clonotype. V usage is TRBV6-5 and J usage is TRBJ2-7, with D tentatively TRBD2 (5 bases). Germline lookup yields CDR1 MNHEY and CDR2 SVGAGI. V was shortened by 0 bases and J by 4 bases, with 13 bases between the two germline ends. The CDR3 runs to 15 residues. The CDR3: CASSYSAGPRYEQYF. CDR3 in DNA: TGTGCCAGCAGTTACTCGGCGGGCCCTCGGTACGAGCAGTACTTC.

This clonotype was seen only a few times. The V gene is TRBV4-1, the J gene TRBJ2-7; tentatively, D is TRBD1 (5 bases). Germline CDR1 is MGHRA and CDR2 is YSYEKL. The ends were cut back, 0 bases at V and 3 bases at J, with 15 bases in the middle. The CDR3 covers 16 residues. CDR3 protein: CASSQDSGSTGYEQYF. The CDR3 DNA follows: TGCGCCAGCAGCCAAGATTCAGGCTCTACAGGCTACGAGCAGTACTTC.

This clonotype was detected only a few times. CDR3 nucleotide sequence: TGTGCCAGTAGTACCCGGGACAGCACCTATGGCTACACCTTC. Translation: CASSTRDSTYGYTF. The chain has TRBV19 and TRBJ1-2; 7 positions match TRBD1. Trimming removed 4 bases from V and 4 bases from J; junction bases left unmatched: 6. The CDR3 consists of 14 residues. Germline V gene sequence: CDR1 LNHDA, CDR2 SQIVND (reference sequence). Looking up the rest from reference TRBV19 and TRBJ1-2 gives the full variable domain: DGGITQSPKYLFRKEGQNVTLSCEQNLNHDAMYWYRQDPGQGLRLIYYSQIVNDFQKGDIAEGYSVSREKKESFPLTVTSAQKNPTAFYLCASSTRDSTYGYTFGSGTRLTVV.